This is a list of T cell receptor beta chains from one sample in a study of blood T cell repertoires in COVID-19. Method: immunoSEQ multiplex PCR; TCRdb's copy keeps in-frame clones and lacks some. The repertoire consists of about 230,000 clones, with around four fifths occurring once and the leading ten covering roughly 20%. Sequencing used peripheral blood. Source of these receptors: a woman older than 75 with active or convalescent COVID-19. Both conserved end residues are part of each CDR3. D genes are given only for firm matches. Some rows mark clone size as missing; the rest say once, few, many or name a class of expanded clone.

v_gene	j_gene	abundance	d_gene	CDR3nt	CDR3aa
TRBV20-1	TRBJ1-1	-	-	TGCAGTGCTAGTCGGGGAGCGAACACTGAAGCTTTCTTT	CSASRGANTEAFF
TRBV5-1	TRBJ2-4	-	TRBD1	TGCGCCAGCAGCTTCACAGGGGGCGCGGGAACCAAAAACATTCAGTACTTC	CASSFTGGAGTKNIQYF
TRBV18	TRBJ2-7	-	-	TGTGCCAGCTCACCACCGAGCTCCTACGAGCAGTACTTC	CASSPPSSYEQYF
TRBV15	TRBJ2-1	-	TRBD2	TGTGCCACCAGCAGAGCTAGACTAGCGGGAGGGAGTGAGCAGTTCTTC	CATSRARLAGGSEQFF
TRBV11-3	TRBJ2-7	few	TRBD2	TGTGCCAGCAGCTTAGGCCCTAGCGGGGGCTACGAGCAGTACTTC	CASSLGPSGGYEQYF
TRBV4-1	TRBJ2-7	-	-	TGCGCCAGCAGCCCCTGGACCAGGGTCTACGAGCAGTACTTC	CASSPWTRVYEQYF
TRBV9	TRBJ2-2	few	TRBD2	TGTGCCAGCGCGGGACTATCAAAGAACACCGGGGAGCTGTTTTTT	CASAGLSKNTGELFF
TRBV6-6	TRBJ2-7	-	TRBD1	TGTGCCAGCAGTTCTGGGACAGGGGGGGTCTACGAGCAGTACTTC	CASSSGTGGVYEQYF
TRBV11-2	TRBJ1-3	-	TRBD1	TGTGCCAGCAGCCTCAGGGGGAGCACCATATATTTT	CASSLRGSTIYF
TRBV23-1	TRBJ2-3	-	TRBD1	TGCGCCAGCAGCCCCAGGGACAGGGGGCTCCCCCACACAGATACGCAGTATTTT	CASSPRDRGLPHTDTQYF
TRBV18	TRBJ2-3	-	-	TGTGCCAGCTCACTCCGGACGGGAGAATCAGATACGCAGTATTTT	CASSLRTGESDTQYF
TRBV29-1	TRBJ1-3	-	-	TGCAGCGTTGTCAGCTCTGGAAACACCATATATTTT	CSVVSSGNTIYF
TRBV18	TRBJ2-5	-	-	TGTGCCAGCTCACCACGTCAAGGGGGAAGCCAGGCCCAGTACTTC	CASSPRQGGSQAQYF
TRBV18	TRBJ2-7	-	-	TGTGCCAGCTCCGTAGGACAAGTTTCCTACGAGCAGTACTTC	CASSVGQVSYEQYF
TRBV5-6	TRBJ1-2	-	-	TGTGCCAGCAGCAGGGGACAACCACCCCACTATGGCTACACCTTC	CASSRGQPPHYGYTF
TRBV5-4	TRBJ2-7	-	-	TGTGCCAGCAGCTTGGCTACTAGCAGTACCTACGAGCAGTACTTC	CASSLATSSTYEQYF
TRBV5-1	TRBJ2-2	once	-	TGCGCCAGCAGCTTAGACAGAGCGAACACCGGGGAGCTGTTTTTT	CASSLDRANTGELFF
TRBV7-3	TRBJ2-3	-	-	TGTGCCAGCAGCCCTAGGGGGCGGGAGGCTGATACGCAGTATTTT	CASSPRGREADTQYF
TRBV6-6	TRBJ2-7	-	TRBD1	TGTGCCAGCAGGGGGACAGGGTTGAGCTCCTACGAGCAGTACTTC	CASRGTGLSSYEQYF
TRBV5-1	TRBJ2-1	-	TRBD1	TGCGCCAGCAGCTTCAAACCGGGACAGGGGGCAAATGAGCAGTTCTTC	CASSFKPGQGANEQFF
TRBV7-9	TRBJ2-3	few	TRBD2	TGTGCCAGCAGCTTAAGGGCTAGCGGGGATACGCAGTATTTT	CASSLRASGDTQYF
TRBV6-1	TRBJ2-7	-	-	TGTGCCAGCAGTGAATCCTGGAGCTCCTACGAGCAGTACTTC	CASSESWSSYEQYF
TRBV4-3	TRBJ2-1	few	TRBD1	TGCGCCAGCAGCCAAGGGGACAGATACAATGAGCAGTTCTTC	CASSQGDRYNEQFF
TRBV2	TRBJ1-1	-	TRBD1	TGTGCCAGCAGAGGAAATCGACAGGGTTGGCACACTGAAGCTTTCTTT	CASRGNRQGWHTEAFF
TRBV7-6	TRBJ2-7	once	TRBD2	TGTGCCAGCAGTAGAACTAGCGGAAGCTCCTACGAGCAGTACTTC	CASSRTSGSSYEQYF
TRBV30	TRBJ2-3	-	TRBD2	TGTGCCTGGAGTAGACTAGCTGTAGATACGCAGTATTTT	CAWSRLAVDTQYF
TRBV10-3	TRBJ2-5	-	TRBD1	TGTGCCATCAGTGAGTACCTGGACAGGGAAGAGACCCAGTACTTC	CAISEYLDREETQYF
TRBV3-1/TRBV3-2	TRBJ2-3	-	TRBD2	TGTGCCAGCAGCCCACCCGCGGCCCCACAGCGGGAGTTCACAGATACGCAGTATTTT	CASSPPAAPQREFTDTQYF
TRBV5-1	TRBJ2-7	-	TRBD1	TGCGCCAGCAGCTTTGGGGACAGGGGCATCAACGAGCAGTACTTC	CASSFGDRGINEQYF
TRBV24-1	TRBJ2-2	-	-	TGTGCCACCAGTGACTCCAGGGACTGGGGCGGGGAGCTGTTTTTT	CATSDSRDWGGELFF
TRBV18	TRBJ2-7	once	-	TGTGCCAGCTCACCATTCGATGGGGCCCCCTACGAGCAGTACTTC	CASSPFDGAPYEQYF
TRBV27	TRBJ2-1	-	-	TGTGCCAGCAGTGATAGAAGTTACAATGAGCAGTTCTTC	CASSDRSYNEQFF
TRBV30	TRBJ2-1	-	TRBD2	TGTGCCTGGACCCAAACGGGGGGGCTAAGCGAGCAGTTCTTC	CAWTQTGGLSEQFF
TRBV5-4	TRBJ2-1	-	-	TGTGCCAGCAGACTGGACAGCTACAATGAGCAGTTCTTC	CASRLDSYNEQFF
TRBV7-2	TRBJ2-5	-	TRBD2	TGTGCCAGCAGCTTAGGCGCCGGGACTAGCGGGAGGGAAGAGACCCAGTACTTC	CASSLGAGTSGREETQYF
TRBV6-5	TRBJ2-5	-	TRBD2	TGTGCCAGCAGTTACGCGGGGGTCACGGGGGAGACCCAGTACTTC	CASSYAGVTGETQYF
TRBV10-3	TRBJ2-4	once	-	TGTGCCATCAGTAAGGACTCTCCCGGGAACATTCAGTACTTC	CAISKDSPGNIQYF
TRBV9	TRBJ2-1	-	TRBD2	TGTGCCAGCAGTGAAAGCGGGGGAAACTACAATGAGCAGTTCTTC	CASSESGGNYNEQFF
TRBV6-1	TRBJ2-1	-	TRBD1	TGTGCCAGCAGTGGTCCGACAGGGGTTCTCTACAATGAGCAGTTCTTC	CASSGPTGVLYNEQFF
TRBV6-5	TRBJ2-6	-	-	TGTGCCAGCAGACTCAACCCGGCTGGGGCCAACGTCCTGACTTTC	CASRLNPAGANVLTF
TRBV16	TRBJ2-7	few	-	TGTGCCAGCAGCCAATCTTTTTCGGGAGAGCAGTACTTC	CASSQSFSGEQYF
TRBV7-2	TRBJ2-7	once	TRBD2	TGTGCCAGCAGCTTTGGTGGGGGGGGAACCTACGAGCAGTACTTC	CASSFGGGGTYEQYF
TRBV4-1	TRBJ2-1	-	TRBD1	TGCGCCAGCAGCGACGCAAGACACGGGACAGGGATTTACAATGAGCAGTTCTTC	CASSDARHGTGIYNEQFF
TRBV10-3	TRBJ1-5	-	-	TGTGCCATCAGTGAGGGGTCGAGGCAGCCCCAGCATTTT	CAISEGSRQPQHF
TRBV2	TRBJ2-5	-	TRBD2	TGTGCCAGCATCTGGGGGGGACTAGCGAGCCAAGAGACCCAGTACTTC	CASIWGGLASQETQYF